This T cell receptor (beta chain) emerged from a study of blood T cell repertoires in COVID-19. Study-wide background: The United States, Italy and Spain were the sources of the acute and convalescent COVID-19 samples. PBMCs, B-cell-depleted T cells, or T cells provided the cDNA or gDNA that made up the material.

Per the authors' pipeline: Estimated nucleated cell counts came from reference gene primer amplification. The protocol was immunoSEQ multiplex PCR, while the TCRdb copy is restricted to in-frame clones and leaves out a portion. V, J and clone size are those of that table, while D and trimming were read from the DNA. The table lists 250,000 to 300,000 clones, roughly 90% of them singletons. The CDR3 covers 14 residues. Germline V gives CDR1 MNHEY, CDR2 SVGAGI. Trimming stripped 6 bases from V and 2 bases from J, with 11 bases between. This clonotype originated in a woman aged 50 to 65 who had recovered from COVID-19. The gene calls are TRBV6-5 and TRBJ2-1, with D unresolved. The specimen sequenced was peripheral blood. CDR3 region: CASRDSLAYNEQFF. CDR3 in DNA: TGTGCCAGCAGAGACTCGTTAGCCTACAATGAGCAGTTCTTC.